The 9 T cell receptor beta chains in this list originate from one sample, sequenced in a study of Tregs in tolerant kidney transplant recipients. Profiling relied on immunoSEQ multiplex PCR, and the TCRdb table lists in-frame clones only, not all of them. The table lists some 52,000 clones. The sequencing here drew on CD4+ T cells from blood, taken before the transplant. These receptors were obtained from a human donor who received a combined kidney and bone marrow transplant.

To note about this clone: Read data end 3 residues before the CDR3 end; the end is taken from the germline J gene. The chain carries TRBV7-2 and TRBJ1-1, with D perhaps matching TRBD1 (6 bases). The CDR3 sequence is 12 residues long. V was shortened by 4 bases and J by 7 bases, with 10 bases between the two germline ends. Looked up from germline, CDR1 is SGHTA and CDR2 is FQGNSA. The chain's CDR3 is CASSSPRGEAFF. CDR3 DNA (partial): TGTGCCAGCAGCTCACCCAGGGGTGAA.

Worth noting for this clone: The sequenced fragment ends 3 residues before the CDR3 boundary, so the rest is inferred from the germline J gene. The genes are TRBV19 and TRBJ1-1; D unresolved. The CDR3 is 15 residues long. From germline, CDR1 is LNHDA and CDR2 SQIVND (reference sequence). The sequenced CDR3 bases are TGTGCCAGTAGTGTTCGTCGAGGCGGGAGCCTCAAA. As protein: CASSVRRGGSLK. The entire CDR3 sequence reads CASSVRRGGSLKAFF. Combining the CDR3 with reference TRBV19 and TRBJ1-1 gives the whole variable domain DGGITQSPKYLFRKEGQNVTLSCEQNLNHDAMYWYRQDPGQGLRLIYYSQIVNDFQKGDIAEGYSVSREKKESFPLTVTSAQKNPTAFYLCASSVRRGGSLKAFFGQGTRLTVV.

The CDR3 spells CASSPLSAYQETQYF. Incomplete CDR3 DNA: TGTGCCAGCTCACCACTAAGTGCGTACCAAGAGACC. The chain couples TRBV18 to TRBJ2-5; D gene unclear. The read gets to within 3 residues of the CDR3 end, and the germline J gene fills in the rest. The CDR3 loop spans 15 amino acids. V lost 1 base and J 0 bases, leaving 9 bases between the germline ends. Per the germline V gene, CDR1 is KGHSH and CDR2 is LQKENI.

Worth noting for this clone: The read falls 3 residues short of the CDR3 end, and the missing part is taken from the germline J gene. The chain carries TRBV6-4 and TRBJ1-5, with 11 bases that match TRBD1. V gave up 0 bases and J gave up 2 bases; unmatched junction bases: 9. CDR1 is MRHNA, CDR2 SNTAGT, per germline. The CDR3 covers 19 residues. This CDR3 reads CASSDSRDRGIYGNQPQHF. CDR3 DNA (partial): TGTGCCAGCAGTGACTCTCGGGACAGGGGGATCTATGGCAATCAGCCC.

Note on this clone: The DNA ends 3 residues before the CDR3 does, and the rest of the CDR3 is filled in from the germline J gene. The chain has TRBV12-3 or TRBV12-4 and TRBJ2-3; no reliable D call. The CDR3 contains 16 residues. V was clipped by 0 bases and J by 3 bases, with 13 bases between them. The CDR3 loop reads CASSLAQPARTDTQYF. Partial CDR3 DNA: TGTGCCAGCAGTTTAGCACAGCCCGCCAGGACAGATACG.

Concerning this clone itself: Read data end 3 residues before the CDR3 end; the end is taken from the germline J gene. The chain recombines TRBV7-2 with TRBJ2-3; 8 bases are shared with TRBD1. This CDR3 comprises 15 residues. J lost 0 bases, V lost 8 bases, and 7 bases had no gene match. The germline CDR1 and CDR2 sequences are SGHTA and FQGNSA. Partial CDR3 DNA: TGTGCCAGCGGGACAGGCCAGACTAGCACAGATACG. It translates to CASGTGQTSTDT. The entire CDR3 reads CASGTGQTSTDTQYF. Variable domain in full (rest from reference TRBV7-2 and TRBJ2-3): GAGVSQSPSNKVTEKGKDVELRCDPISGHTALYWYRQSLGQGLEFLIYFQGNSAPDKSGLPSDRFSAERTGGSVSTLTIQRTQQEDSAVYLCASGTGQTSTDTQYFGPGTRLTVL.

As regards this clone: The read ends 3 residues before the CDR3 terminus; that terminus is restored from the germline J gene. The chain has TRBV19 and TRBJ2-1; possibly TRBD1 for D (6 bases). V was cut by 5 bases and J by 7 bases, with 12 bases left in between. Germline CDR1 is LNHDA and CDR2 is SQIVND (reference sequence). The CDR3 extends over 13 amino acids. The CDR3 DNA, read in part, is TGTGCCAGTAGTGTCTTCCAGGGGAATGAG. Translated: CASSVFQGNE. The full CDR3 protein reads CASSVFQGNEQFF.

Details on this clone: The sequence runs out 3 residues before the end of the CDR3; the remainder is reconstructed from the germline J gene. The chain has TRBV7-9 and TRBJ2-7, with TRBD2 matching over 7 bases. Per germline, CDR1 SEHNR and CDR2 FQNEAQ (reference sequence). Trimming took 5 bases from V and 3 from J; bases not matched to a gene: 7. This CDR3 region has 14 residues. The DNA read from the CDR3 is TGTGCCAGCAGCCCTAGCGGAATATTCTACGAG. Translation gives CASSPSGIFYE. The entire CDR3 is CASSPSGIFYEQYF.

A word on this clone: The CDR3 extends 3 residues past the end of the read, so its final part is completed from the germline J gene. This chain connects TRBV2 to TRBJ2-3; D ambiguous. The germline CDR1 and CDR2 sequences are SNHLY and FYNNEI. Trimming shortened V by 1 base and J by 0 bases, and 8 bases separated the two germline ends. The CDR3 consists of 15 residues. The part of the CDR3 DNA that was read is TGTGCCAGCAGTGAAGGACTCGCTAGCACAGATACG. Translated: CASSEGLASTDT. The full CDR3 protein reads CASSEGLASTDTQYF.